These 20 T cell receptor beta chains were sequenced from one sample in a study of T cell changes during pregnancy in multiple sclerosis (dated 2019 in TCRdb). Receptors were amplified or captured by the immunoSEQ multiplex PCR assay. This is the immuneACCESS table as TCRdb keeps it, with only in-frame sequences that have V and J called. A part of the clones is gone; compared with another copy, unresolved V genes explain less than half, and the rest is unexplained. Within this sample are 30,000 to 40,000 clones, with about 95% of them counted one time only. The ten largest make up 0.3% to 0.45% of the sample. This specimen consisted of CD4+ T cells from peripheral blood mononuclear cells, obtained in the second trimester of pregnancy. The receptors were gathered from a female donor with multiple sclerosis, enrolled in a pregnancy study.

The rearrangement joins TRBV15 to TRBJ2-1; a possible D gene is TRBD2 (6 bases). The CDR3 extends over 15 amino acids. V was trimmed by 0 bases and J by 0 bases, leaving 6 bases between them. Germline CDR1 LNHNV, CDR2 YYDKDF (reference sequence). As DNA, the CDR3 is TGTGCCACCAGCAGAGATAGCGGCTCCTACAATGAGCAGTTCTTC. Translating it yields CATSRDSGSYNEQFF. Supplemented by reference TRBV15 and TRBJ2-1, the full variable domain reads DAMVIQNPRYQVTQFGKPVTLSCSQTLNHNVMYWYQQKSSQAPKLLFHYYDKDFNNEADTPDNFQSRRPNTSFCFLDIRSPGLGDTAMYLCATSRDSGSYNEQFFGPGTRLTVL.

The V call is TRBV25-1, the J call TRBJ2-3; 8 bases map to TRBD1. Per the germline V gene, CDR1 is MGHDK and CDR2 is SYGVNS. After removal of 5 bases from V and 3 bases from J, the junction contained 7 bases not matched to a gene. The CDR3 covers 15 residues. CDR3 sequence (DNA): TGTGCCAGCAGTACCCCAGGGGGCTTGACAGATACGCAGTATTTT. Translated, it gives CASSTPGGLTDTQYF.

The chain combines TRBV19 with TRBJ2-6; 9 nucleotides match TRBD2. With 9 bases clipped from V and 4 bases from J, the junction kept 7 bases outside the gene matches. The CDR3 is 15 residues long. Germline V gene sequence: CDR1 LNHDA, CDR2 SQIVND (reference sequence). The CDR3 region is CASAGGGSGANVLTF. The CDR3 DNA reads TGTGCCAGCGCGGGAGGGGGCTCAGGGGCCAACGTCCTGACTTTC.

The rearrangement uses TRBV29-1 and TRBJ2-3, with 10 bases aligning to TRBD2. J gave up 1 base and V 6 bases, and 7 bases lay outside the gene matches. Germline-derived CDR1 and CDR2 are SQVTM and ANQGSEA. This CDR3 region has 15 residues. Here the CDR3 DNA reads TGCAGCGTGGGTAGCGGGGGGATTGGCACAGATACGCAGTATTTT. Translation: CSVGSGGIGTDTQYF.

The chain has TRBV6-6 and TRBJ1-1; 10 bases are a match to TRBD1. J gave up 0 bases and V 5 bases, and 6 bases lay outside the gene matches. This CDR3 has 16 amino acids. Looked up from germline, CDR1 is MNHNY and CDR2 is SVGAGI (reference sequence). Here the CDR3 DNA reads TGTGCCAGCAGTCACCGGACAGGGGGGATGAACACTGAAGCTTTCTTT. This gives the protein CASSHRTGGMNTEAFF.

V gene TRBV7-2 combines with J gene TRBJ2-7; 11 nucleotides line up with TRBD2. Germline loops: CDR1 SGHTA, CDR2 FQGNSA. The trim removed 4 bases at V and 3 bases at J, leaving 5 bases unmatched. The CDR3 runs to 15 residues. CDR3 loop: CASSSPTSGNYEQYF. CDR3 in DNA: TGTGCCAGCAGCTCACCGACTAGCGGGAACTACGAGCAGTACTTC.

The V gene is TRBV7-9, the J gene TRBJ2-5, with 7 nucleotides matching TRBD2. CDR1 is SEHNR, CDR2 FQNEAQ, per germline (reference sequence). V shed 3 bases, J shed 5 bases, and the junction held 6 bases outside the gene matches. The CDR3 sequence is 14 residues long. CDR3 region: CASSFHGGVETQYF. In DNA form, the CDR3 reads TGTGCCAGCAGCTTTCATGGGGGGGTGGAGACCCAGTACTTC.

The chain joins TRBV10-1 to TRBJ2-7; TRBD2 is a possible D gene (6 bases). V lost 5 bases, J lost 4 bases, and 18 bases lay in between. Germline V gives CDR1 WNHNN, CDR2 SYGVQD (reference sequence). The CDR3 runs 15 residues. CDR3 sequence (DNA): TGCGCCAGCAGTCCTAGGGCTAGCGCGGGATACGAGCAGTACTTC. Translating it yields CASSPRASAGYEQYF.

This clone was found once. This chain joins TRBV18 and TRBJ2-2; weak D call: TRBD2 (5 bases). Germline V gene lookup returns CDR1 KGHSH and CDR2 LQKENI. V lost 3 bases and J lost 1, with 9 bases in between. This CDR3 spans 15 amino acids. The CDR3 DNA reads TGTGCCAGCTCACCGAGGGCGCAGAACACCGGGGAGCTGTTTTTT. Encoded protein: CASSPRAQNTGELFF.

The chain links TRBV30 to TRBJ2-1; the match to TRBD2 covers 7 bases. The CDR3 has 16 amino acids. CDR1 is GTSNPN, CDR2 SVGIG, per germline (reference sequence). Germline trimming cut 2 bases from V and 3 bases from J; bases unmatched to any gene: 10. The chain's CDR3 is CAWSPPGGGFYNEQFF. DNA of the CDR3: TGTGCCTGGAGTCCCCCCGGGGGAGGGTTCTACAATGAGCAGTTCTTC. Using reference TRBV30 and TRBJ2-1 for the parts outside the CDR3, the full variable domain is SQTIHQWPATLVQPVGSPLSLECTVEGTSNPNLYWYRQAAGRGLQLLFYSVGIGQISSEVPQNLSASRPQDRQFILSSKKLLLSDSGFYLCAWSPPGGGFYNEQFFGPGTRLTVL.

This chain connects TRBV2 to TRBJ2-7; perhaps TRBD1 as D (6 bases). Germline CDR1 reads SNHLY; CDR2 reads FYNNEI. This CDR3 has 14 residues. V lost 3 bases and J lost 0, with 9 bases in between. Here the CDR3 DNA reads TGTGCCAGCAGTGACAGGGGAAGCTCCTACGAGCAGTACTTC. Its translation is CASSDRGSSYEQYF.

The chain combines TRBV6-1 with TRBJ1-4; D is unresolved. The CDR3 contains 12 residues. Germline lookup yields CDR1 MNHNS and CDR2 SASEGT. V was shortened by 7 bases and J by 11 bases, with 14 bases between the two germline ends. This chain's CDR3 is CASNDDFGKLFF. CDR3 bases: TGTGCCAGCAATGATGATTTCGGTAAACTGTTTTTT.

This sequence joins TRBV19 and TRBJ1-2; D remains ambiguous. Germline V lookup: CDR1 LNHDA, CDR2 SQIVND (reference sequence). This CDR3 has 14 residues. Trimming took 4 bases from V and 3 from J, leaving 12 bases between them. The CDR3 region is CASSTSIEHYGYTF. CDR3 DNA sequence: TGTGCCAGTAGTACCTCTATAGAGCACTATGGCTACACCTTC.

This clone was seen only once. The chain joins TRBV27 to TRBJ1-2; unclear D gene. V was shortened by 4 bases and J by 0 bases, with 21 bases between the two germline ends. The CDR3 spans 18 residues. CDR1 MNHEY and CDR2 SMNVEV come from the germline V gene (reference sequence). CDR3 DNA: TGTGCCAGCAGTTCCACCCCCCTTCGACGGGGAGCTAACTATGGCTACACCTTC. Translating gives CASSSTPLRRGANYGYTF.

The chain combines TRBV4-2 with TRBJ1-2, with D possibly TRBD1 on 6 matching bases. V shed 5 bases and J shed 3 bases, with 16 bases lying between them. Germline assignment: CDR1 LGHNA and CDR2 YNFKEQ. The CDR3 sequence is 15 residues long. CDR3 in amino acids: CASSEGVGEDYGYTF. The DNA for the CDR3 is TGTGCCAGCAGCGAGGGGGTCGGAGAAGACTATGGCTACACCTTC.

The rearrangement links TRBV5-1 to TRBJ2-1; 10 positions match TRBD1. The CDR3 extends over 16 amino acids. Germline V gives CDR1 SGHRS, CDR2 YFSETQ. With 4 bases clipped from V and 7 bases from J, the junction kept 11 bases outside the gene matches. DNA for the CDR3: TGCGCCAGCAGCCTTGGGGGGACAGGGGTGGGGAATGAGCAGTTCTTC. It specifies CASSLGGTGVGNEQFF.

CDR3: CASSLRLAGSSYEQYF. The CDR3 region has the DNA TGTGCCAGCAGCTTACGGCTAGCGGGTAGCTCCTACGAGCAGTACTTC. The chain is built from TRBV13 and TRBJ2-7, with 8 bases identical to TRBD2. This CDR3 comprises 16 residues. CDR1 PRHDT and CDR2 FYEKMQ come from the germline V gene (reference sequence). Losses at the gene ends were 2 bases for V and 0 bases for J; bases not matched to a gene: 6.

This clone was detected once. In DNA form, the CDR3 reads TGTGCCAGCAGTGATGTCAGATCCGGGGAGCTGTTTTTT. Amino acid sequence: CASSDVRSGELFF. The V gene is TRBV2, the J gene TRBJ2-2; D unclear. Trimming pared 3 bases from V and 6 bases from J, leaving 8 bases between. CDR3 size: 13 residues. CDR1 is SNHLY and CDR2 is FYNNEI in the germline V gene.

The chain recombines TRBV10-1 with TRBJ2-2, with unresolved D. The V gene's germline CDR1 is WNHNN and CDR2 SYGVQD (reference sequence). Between the trimmed V and J ends, which lost 4 bases and 1 base, there was a span of 4 bases. The CDR3 is 13 amino acids. The CDR3 nucleotides read TGCGCCAGCAGTGCTCGGAACACCGGGGAGCTGTTTTTT. It encodes CASSARNTGELFF.

This chain connects TRBV14 to TRBJ1-4; 7 nucleotides agree with TRBD1. J lost 4 bases, V lost 0 bases, and 8 bases had no gene match. In germline, CDR1 is SGHDN, CDR2 FVKESK. The CDR3 spans 17 residues. The CDR3, as DNA: TGTGCCAGCAGCCAAGATCGGGGGACAGAGGTTAATGAAAAACTGTTTTTT. Protein: CASSQDRGTEVNEKLFF.